Included here is one TCR beta chain sequence, with context. The antigen is undetermined. The data originate from a study of cytomegalovirus exposure and HLA in healthy donors. CDR1 is PRHDT and CDR2 is FYEKMQ in the germline V gene (reference sequence). This CDR3 contains 14 residues. Regarding the study as a whole: Most CMV-associated TCR beta chains appeared HLA-restricted in a later analysis. An analysis was carried out at a later point. It showed that HLA-associated TCR beta chains were more clonally expanded than equally common non-associated chains. Being productive about 87% or about 30% of the time was typical of most TCR beta V segments in an earlier analysis.

The PCR made use of 60 Vbeta and 13 Jbeta primers. Profiled with immunoSEQ multiplex PCR; TCRdb holds only in-frame clones, not every one. The table has hundreds of thousands of clones, over 70% seen once. Sample: PBMCs. The chain combines TRBV13 with TRBJ2-5, with 8 positions matching TRBD2. The J call could be wrong; TRBJ2-7 is a better fit for the DNA end. This TCR was recovered from a woman between 55 and 75 years old in good health and CMV-seropositive. The CDR3 region has the DNA TGTGCCAGCAGCTTAACCGGGACTAGCTACGAGCAGTACTTC. The encoded protein is CASSLTGTSYEQYF.